Below are 21 T cell receptor beta chains sequenced from a single sample in a study of cytomegalovirus exposure and HLA in healthy donors. The PCR had 60 Vbeta and 13 Jbeta primers. The table came from immunoSEQ multiplex PCR; TCRdb's copy has only in-frame clones and leaves some out. The sample includes about 160,000 clones, around 81% of them seen just once. The material sequenced was PBMCs. Receptors were obtained from a woman aged 45-59 years in good health and CMV-seronegative.

V is TRBV2 and J is TRBJ2-7; D unresolved. CDR3 length: 11 amino acids. Trimming removed 2 bases at V and 7 bases at J, with 6 bases between. Germline CDR1 reads SNHLY; CDR2 reads FYNNEI. The CDR3 bases are TGTGCCAGCAGTGAAAGCCGGGAGCAGTACTTC. Amino acids: CASSESREQYF.

The gene calls are TRBV5-4 and TRBJ1-1, with TRBD1 matching 7 bases. The CDR3 totals 13 residues. The germline V gene has CDR1 SGHNT and CDR2 YYREEE (reference sequence). Unmatched junction bases numbered 6, after V lost 10 bases and J lost 0 bases. CDR3 bases: TGTGCCCGGACGGGACAGCTGAACACTGAAGCTTTCTTT. Its protein is CARTGQLNTEAFF.

With regard to this clone: The CDR3 ends on some other residue instead of the conserved phenylalanine or tryptophan, so this is likely a read error. The chain employs TRBV10-3 and TRBJ2-7; 7 nucleotides line up with TRBD2. The germline gives CDR1 ENHRY, CDR2 SYGVKD. Unmatched junction bases numbered 5, after V lost 3 bases and J lost 0 bases. The CDR3 length is 15 residues. This CDR3 is CAISDLAVISYEQYL. CDR3 DNA: TGTGCCATCAGTGACCTAGCGGTTATCTCCTACGAGCAGTACCTC.

This chain links TRBV7-9 with TRBJ1-3; D gene unclear. V lost 7 bases and J 2 bases, leaving 9 bases between the germline ends. CDR3 length: 13 amino acids. Germline loops: CDR1 SEHNR, CDR2 FQNEAQ (reference sequence). For the CDR3, the DNA is TGTGCCAGCAAAGAGGGAACTGGAAACACCATATATTTT. It specifies CASKEGTGNTIYF.

The chain recombines TRBV7-9 with TRBJ2-1; D is uncertain. Trimming pared 0 bases from V and 4 bases from J, leaving 7 bases between. This CDR3 contains 14 residues. Germline lookup yields CDR1 SEHNR and CDR2 FQNEAQ (reference sequence). The CDR3 region is CASSLAVDYNEQFF. CDR3 in DNA: TGTGCCAGCAGCTTAGCGGTAGATTACAATGAGCAGTTCTTC.

V gene TRBV2 combines with J gene TRBJ2-7; a weak D match, TRBD2 (5 bases). CDR3 length equals 15 residues. CDR1 is SNHLY, CDR2 FYNNEI, per germline. Between the trimmed V and J ends, which lost 5 bases and 2 bases, there was a span of 16 bases. The CDR3 here is CASSQNVGSPYEQYF. The DNA for the CDR3 is TGTGCCAGCAGTCAAAACGTTGGGAGTCCCTACGAGCAGTACTTC.

This rearrangement joins TRBV27 to TRBJ2-1; the D is unclear. The CDR3 covers 16 residues. Trimming left V 2 bases short and J 0 bases short, with 11 bases between. Per the germline V gene, CDR1 is MNHEY and CDR2 is SMNVEV (reference sequence). CDR3 sequence (DNA): TGTGCCAGCAGTTTAGAGGCCAGCCTCTCCTACAATGAGCAGTTCTTC. Its translation: CASSLEASLSYNEQFF.

This clone was observed a few times. The chain links TRBV10-3 to TRBJ2-1, with 9 bases matching TRBD1. This CDR3 comprises 14 residues. The J segment lost 10 bases and the V segment lost 10 bases, leaving 14 bases of the junction unmatched. Germline loops: CDR1 ENHRY, CDR2 SYGVKD. The CDR3 DNA follows: TGTGCCACGAGGGACAGGGACCTTTCAGGGGAGCAGTTCTTC. Amino acids: CATRDRDLSGEQFF.

This CDR3 reads CASSPGRESHEQFF. As DNA, the CDR3 is TGTGCCAGCAGCCCCGGGCGGGAGTCTCATGAGCAGTTCTTC. The chain has TRBV11-3 and TRBJ2-1, with 7 bases fitting TRBD2. The germline CDR1 and CDR2 sequences are SGHNT and YENEEA. V shed 5 bases, J shed 8 bases, and the junction held 9 bases outside the gene matches. CDR3 size: 14 residues. Full variable domain (remainder filled in from reference TRBV11-3 and TRBJ2-1): EAGVVQSPRYKIIEKKQPVAFWCNPISGHNTLYWYLQNLGQGPELLIRYENEEAVDDSQLPKDRFSAERLKGVDSTLKIQPAELGDSAVYLCASSPGRESHEQFFGPGTRLTVL.

The CDR3 here is CASSPTGIRDQPQHF. The CDR3, as DNA: TGTGCCAGCAGCCCGACAGGGATCAGGGATCAGCCCCAGCATTTT. This chain joins TRBV16 and TRBJ1-5, with TRBD1 matching over 7 bases. Germline trimming cut 4 bases from V and 5 bases from J; bases unmatched to any gene: 8. This CDR3 contains 15 residues. Germline CDR1 reads KGHSY; CDR2 reads FQNENV.

This chain links TRBV10-3 with TRBJ1-1, with TRBD1 identical over 10 bases. Germline loops: CDR1 ENHRY, CDR2 SYGVKD. Trimming cost V 7 bases and J 5 bases; bases outside gene matches: 4. The CDR3 totals 13 residues. The CDR3 spells CAITTGQGTEAFF. In nucleotides, the CDR3 is TGTGCCATCACTACGGGACAGGGGACTGAAGCTTTCTTT.

CDR3 amino acids: CASSRQGNTEAFF. DNA of the CDR3: TGCGCCAGCAGCCGACAGGGGAACACTGAAGCTTTCTTT. The chain uses TRBV5-1 and TRBJ1-1; 7 bases match TRBD1. Germline values: CDR1 SGHRS, CDR2 YFSETQ. J gave up 1 base and V 4 bases, and 1 base lay outside the gene matches. The CDR3 totals 13 residues.

The CDR3 DNA reads TGTGCCAGCAGCTTATGGGACAGGGGCACTGAAGCTTTCTTT. Protein product: CASSLWDRGTEAFF. This chain joins TRBV7-3 and TRBJ1-1, with 10 bases that match TRBD1. Germline lookup yields CDR1 SGHTA and CDR2 FQGTGA. There are 14 residues in the CDR3. V lost 2 bases to trimming and J lost 4 bases; unmatched junction nucleotides: 1.

This clone was recorded a few times. The V and J genes are TRBV6-5 and TRBJ2-3, with 8 bases matching TRBD1. Trimming cost V 4 bases and J 2 bases; bases outside gene matches: 5. This CDR3 spans 15 amino acids. Germline CDR1 MNHEY, CDR2 SVGAGI. In nucleotides, the CDR3 is TGTGCCAGCAGTTTAGGACAGGGTGTCACAGATACGCAGTATTTT. Translated: CASSLGQGVTDTQYF.

The chain has TRBV18 and TRBJ2-2; 9 bases map to TRBD1. The trim removed 5 bases at V and 4 bases at J, leaving 5 bases unmatched. Germline V gene data show CDR1 as KGHSH and CDR2 as LQKENI. This CDR3 contains 15 residues. The DNA of the CDR3 is TGTGCCAGCTCATCTGGGACAGGGAGCACCGGGGAGCTGTTTTTT. Amino acid sequence: CASSSGTGSTGELFF.

This chain connects TRBV5-5 to TRBJ2-2; 7 bases are shared with TRBD2. V lost 4 bases to trimming and J lost 1 base; unmatched junction nucleotides: 4. Germline-derived CDR1 and CDR2 are SGHKS and YYEKEE (reference sequence). The CDR3 has 15 amino acids. The CDR3 region has the DNA TGTGCCAGCAGCCCGGGGGGTAAGAACACCGGGGAGCTGTTTTTT. Protein sequence: CASSPGGKNTGELFF.

The chain carries TRBV4-1 and TRBJ2-2, with D possibly being TRBD2 (6 bases). Germline CDR1 reads MGHRA; CDR2 reads YSYEKL. V dropped 3 bases and J dropped 0 bases, with 11 bases sitting between them. The CDR3 has 16 residues. The chain's CDR3 is CASSHRGTPNTGELFF. Written as DNA, the CDR3 is TGCGCCAGCAGCCATCGCGGGACTCCGAACACCGGGGAGCTGTTTTTT.

This clone was observed a few times. The rearrangement joins TRBV19 to TRBJ2-7; D possibly corresponds to TRBD1 (6 bases). This CDR3 comprises 15 residues. V dropped 5 bases and J dropped 1 base, with 15 bases sitting between them. The V gene's germline CDR1 is LNHDA and CDR2 SQIVND (reference sequence). The CDR3: CASSLRQARSYEQYF. Here the CDR3 DNA reads TGTGCCAGTAGTCTTAGACAGGCCCGGTCCTACGAGCAGTACTTC.

This sequence joins TRBV9 and TRBJ2-3; the match to TRBD2 covers 7 bases. The CDR3 is 17 amino acids. Germline V lookup: CDR1 SGDLS, CDR2 YYNGEE. V lost 4 bases and J lost 2; bases outside the gene matches: 13. CDR3: CASSTRGSGLHTDTQYF. DNA of the CDR3: TGTGCCAGCAGCACCCGGGGTAGCGGGCTTCACACAGATACGCAGTATTTT.

The CDR3 DNA follows: TGTGCCAGCAGCTTGGGATTCTCGGAGGATACGCAGTATTTT. It is translated as CASSLGFSEDTQYF. This sequence joins TRBV5-6 and TRBJ2-3, with D unclear. V dropped 0 bases and J dropped 6 bases, with 11 bases sitting between them. The CDR3 totals 14 residues. CDR1 and CDR2 (germline): SGHDT, YYEEEE.

CDR3 sequence reads: CASSFSDNTEAFF. DNA for the CDR3: TGTGCCAGCAGCTTCAGCGATAACACTGAAGCTTTCTTT. The genes are TRBV7-9 and TRBJ1-1; D not resolved. CDR1 is SEHNR, CDR2 FQNEAQ, per germline (reference sequence). With 3 bases removed from V and 2 bases from J, the gap between germline ends came to 7 bases. The CDR3 spans 13 residues.